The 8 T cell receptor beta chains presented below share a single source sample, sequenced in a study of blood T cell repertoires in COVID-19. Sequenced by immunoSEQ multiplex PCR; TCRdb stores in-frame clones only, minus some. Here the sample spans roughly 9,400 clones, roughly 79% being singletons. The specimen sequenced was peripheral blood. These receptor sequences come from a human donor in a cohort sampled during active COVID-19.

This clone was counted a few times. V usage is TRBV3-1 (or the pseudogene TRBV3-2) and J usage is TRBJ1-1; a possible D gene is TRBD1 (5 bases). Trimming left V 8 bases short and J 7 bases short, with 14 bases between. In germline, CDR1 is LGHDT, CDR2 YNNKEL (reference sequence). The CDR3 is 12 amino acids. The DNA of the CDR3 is TGTGCCAGCGGTTACGACAGAATTGAAGCTTTCTTT. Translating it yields CASGYDRIEAFF.

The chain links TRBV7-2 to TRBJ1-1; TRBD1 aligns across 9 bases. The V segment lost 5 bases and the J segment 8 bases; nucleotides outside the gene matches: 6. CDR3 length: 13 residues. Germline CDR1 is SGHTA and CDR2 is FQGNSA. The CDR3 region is CASSKEGTGEAFF. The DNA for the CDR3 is TGTGCCAGCAGCAAAGAGGGGACAGGGGAAGCTTTCTTT.

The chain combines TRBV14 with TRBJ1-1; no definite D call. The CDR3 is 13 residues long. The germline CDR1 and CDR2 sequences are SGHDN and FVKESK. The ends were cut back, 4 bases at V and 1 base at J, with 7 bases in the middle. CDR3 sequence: CASSRESNTEAFF. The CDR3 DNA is TGTGCCAGCAGCCGCGAGTCGAACACTGAAGCTTTCTTT. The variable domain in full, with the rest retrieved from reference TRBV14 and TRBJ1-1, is EAGVTQFPSHSVIEKGQTVTLRCDPISGHDNLYWYRRVMGKEIKFLLHFVKESKQDESGMPNNRFLAERTGGTYSTLKVQPAELEDSGVYFCASSRESNTEAFFGQGTRLTVV.

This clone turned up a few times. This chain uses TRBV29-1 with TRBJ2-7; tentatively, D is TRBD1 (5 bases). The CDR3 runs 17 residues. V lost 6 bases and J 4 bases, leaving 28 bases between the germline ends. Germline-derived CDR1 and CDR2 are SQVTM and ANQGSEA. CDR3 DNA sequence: TGCAGCGTCCCTAACACCGCCAGGGCAAGATTCACGTACGAGCAGTACTTC. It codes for CSVPNTARARFTYEQYF.

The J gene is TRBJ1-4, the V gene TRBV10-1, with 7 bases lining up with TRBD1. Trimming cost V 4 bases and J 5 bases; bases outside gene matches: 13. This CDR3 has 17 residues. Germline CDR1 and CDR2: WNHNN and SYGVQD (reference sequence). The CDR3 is CASSVRQGVRENEKLFF. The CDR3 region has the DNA TGCGCCAGCAGTGTTAGGCAGGGGGTTAGAGAGAATGAAAAACTGTTTTTT.

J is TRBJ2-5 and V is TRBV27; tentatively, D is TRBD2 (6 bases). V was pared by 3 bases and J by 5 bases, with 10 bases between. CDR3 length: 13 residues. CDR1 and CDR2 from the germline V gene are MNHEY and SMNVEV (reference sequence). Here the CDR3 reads CASSFGSGETQYF. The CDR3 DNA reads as TGTGCCAGCAGTTTTGGGAGCGGGGAGACCCAGTACTTC.

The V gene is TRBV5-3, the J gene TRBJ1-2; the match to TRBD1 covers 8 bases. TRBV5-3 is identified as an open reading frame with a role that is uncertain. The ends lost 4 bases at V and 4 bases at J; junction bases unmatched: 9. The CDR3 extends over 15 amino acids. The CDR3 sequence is CARSLRTGPIYGYTF. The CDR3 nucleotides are TGTGCCAGAAGCCTGAGGACAGGGCCTATCTATGGCTACACCTTC.

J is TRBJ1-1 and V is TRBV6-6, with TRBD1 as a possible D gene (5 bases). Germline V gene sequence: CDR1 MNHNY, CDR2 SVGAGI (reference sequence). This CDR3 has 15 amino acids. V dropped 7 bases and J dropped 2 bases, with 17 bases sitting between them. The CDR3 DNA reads TGTGCCAGCATCGGGCGGGACGGAGGTAACACTGAAGCTTTCTTT. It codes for CASIGRDGGNTEAFF.